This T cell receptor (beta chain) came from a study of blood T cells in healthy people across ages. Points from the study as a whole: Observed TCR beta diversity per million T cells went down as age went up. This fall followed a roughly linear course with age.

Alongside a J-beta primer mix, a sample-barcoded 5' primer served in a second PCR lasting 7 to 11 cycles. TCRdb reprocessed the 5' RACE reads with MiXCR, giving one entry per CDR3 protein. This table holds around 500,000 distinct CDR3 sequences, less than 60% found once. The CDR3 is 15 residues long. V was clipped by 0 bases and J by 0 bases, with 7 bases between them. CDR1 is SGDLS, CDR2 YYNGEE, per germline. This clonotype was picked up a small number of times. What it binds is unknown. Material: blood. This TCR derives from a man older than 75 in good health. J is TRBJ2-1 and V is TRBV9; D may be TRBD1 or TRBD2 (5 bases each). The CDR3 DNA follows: TGTGCCAGCAGCGTAGAGGGGACCTCCTACAATGAGCAGTTCTTC. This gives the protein CASSVEGTSYNEQFF.